This T cell receptor (beta chain) derives from a study of cytomegalovirus exposure and HLA in healthy donors (dated by TCRdb to about 2017). For the wider study: In an earlier analysis of about 560 of the donors, 276 Gb of sequence data and just under 120 million unique TCR beta sequences from roughly 200 million T cells were reported. To study patterns of TCR occurrence, a later analysis re-analyzed previously published TCR beta repertoires from just over 650 donors and added high-resolution HLA genotyping. The number of typed donors differed by locus: roughly 629-640 for A, B, C, DRB1 and DQB1; 522 for DQA1; approximately 600 for DPA1; and about 450 for DPB1. To decide whether each TCR beta V gene segment behaved as functional or pseudogenic, an earlier analysis of nearly 600 of the donors relied on high-throughput TCR beta sequencing. The study aimed to test whether signatures of past pathogen exposure could be identified by cataloging public T cell receptors. The study used immunosequencing to profile the T cell repertoires of more than 650 subjects and linked those repertoires to cytomegalovirus serostatus. Donor age, sex, ethnicity and CMV serostatus were compiled alongside the repertoire data. Besides the first cohort of approximately 670 subjects, a separate validation cohort made up of some 110 different subjects was used. A handful of DR-DQ haplotypes were handled as single units for association and clustering because linkage in the cohort was strong. Across 300 to 400 genotyped donors of the cohort, an average of approximately 220,000 unique TCR beta nucleotide sequences per donor were sequenced, and around 20% of those sequences were non-productive. In the later analysis, no new phenotypic data were used to find candidate immune exposures; instead, reliance was placed on TCR beta sequences and their occurrence across donors. A later genetic analysis used genome-wide SNP genotypes for about 60% of the roughly 700 donors, treating that subset as a discovery cohort. The genetic ancestry cluster associated with self-reported Caucasian donors included around 76% of the approximately 430 genotyped donors. Approximately 310 gigabases of sequencing data and 78 million or so unique TCR sequences were included in an early release covering around 600 HLA-typed donors. HLA typing included class I and class II loci at four-digit resolution. To predict cytomegalovirus infection status, the study brought together high-throughput TCR immunosequencing, statistical association of individual TCRs with disease status, and machine learning. All discovery cohort repertoires had been generated on a single sequencing platform. The paper's findings and limits, for the study overall: When HLA alleles, especially DR and DQ, strongly co-occurred, attributing TCR associations to individual alleles was difficult. Because HLA typing was unavailable for some donors at each locus, only the typed subset was used in association tests. Across donors, most TCR sequences were observed very rarely, whereas some public TCRs were present in many individuals. A later analysis found that TCR association rates varied across HLA loci, with DRB1 alleles showing the most associated TCRs and HLA-C alleles the fewest. Some IMGT-functional V segments, including TRBV6-2 and TRBV6-3, could not be told apart with the 87-base-pair reads, so those segments were excluded. Roughly uniform sequencing depth across donors was assumed in presence/absence analyses, although this assumption may not hold. Only TCR beta chains were sequenced in this cohort, and the absence of alpha or paired-chain data limited detectable features. A later genetic analysis associated a missense DCLRE1C variant with V-gene and J-gene trimming of TCR beta chains, and an independent cohort replicated the association. Three of the identified cytomegalovirus-associated TCR beta chains were confirmed in vitro to be specific for cytomegalovirus antigens. Because counts were too low, under 20 rarely observed V segments, including chromosome 9 orphons, were left out of the earlier analysis of several hundred of the donors. The authors suggested that the approach could potentially be extended to other disease states and immunological phenotypes. Cytomegalovirus status was reported to be diagnosed by the classifier with high specificity and sensitivity in both the original and validation cohorts. CMV serostatus was the only immune exposure information available for the cohort. Compared with equally common non-associated chains, HLA-associated TCR beta chains in a later analysis were more clonally expanded and had lower generation probabilities. According to a later genetic analysis, donors in an Asian-associated ancestry cluster had fewer N-insertions in productive TCRs than the approximately 690-donor mean. An earlier analysis of several hundred of the donors showed that most TCR beta V segments appeared in productive rearrangements either about 87% or about 30% of the time, which broadly matched IMGT annotations. A later analysis associated 16,951 TCR beta sequences with specific HLA alleles at a false discovery rate of 0.05. Correlated functional status among segregating V segments might be attributable to linkage disequilibrium, but an unknown experimental factor could not be ruled out. The study gave a list of about 170 TCR beta chains associated with cytomegalovirus. Several of the top co-occurrence clusters appeared to be linked to parvovirus B19, influenza, CMV and Epstein-Barr virus, according to a later analysis. A cluster of highly shared sequence variants was judged likely to be a technical artifact of the sequencing pipeline. A further reported finding was that TCR beta sequences accurately predicted the HLA-A and HLA-B alleles for most subjects in the first cohort. According to a later analysis, most CMV-associated TCR beta chains appeared to be HLA-restricted, and the HLA associations seemed to be driven largely by CMV exposure.

The CDR3 contains 14 residues, cysteine and phenylalanine counted. Only the CDR3 part of the read is kept: 42 bases, read in frame from the first base. The CDR1 and CDR2 encoded by the germline V gene (reference sequence) are SEHNR and FQNEAQ. Compared with germline, V lacks 4 bases and J lacks 1 base; bases without a gene match: 1. The cohort comprised some 700 healthy bone marrow donors. All cohort members were sampled while nominally healthy, although unrecorded immune exposures were likely present. The donor tested CMV seropositive, placing the donor among the 290 or so seropositive members of the cohort. Every donor gave a peripheral blood sample, and the peripheral blood mononuclear cells from that sample were used for TCR beta sequencing. Genomic DNA was extracted from the blood cell samples with the Qiagen DNeasy Blood Extraction Kit. Library preparation used the immunoSEQ multiplex PCR assay. For the multiplex PCR, a mixture combining 60 forward primers for TCR Vbeta segments and 13 reverse primers for TCR Jbeta segments was used. A multiplex PCR assay on genomic DNA amplified the CDR3 region of rearranged TCR beta genes. On the Illumina HiSeq System, the amplified TCR beta libraries were sequenced as 87-base-pair reads. In the paper's pipeline: Across the 666 repertoires, a later analysis counted some 81 million unique TCR beta chains, roughly 11 million of which were shared by at least two donors. A nearest-neighbor algorithm error-corrected the raw reads and collapsed the reads into unique sequences, merging closely related sequences to remove PCR and sequencing errors. CDR3 sequences were aligned to IMGT reference sequences to assign V, D and J gene segments. For a sequence to be retained, a match of at least six nucleotides was required to both a V gene segment and a J gene segment. Rearrangements were classified as productive when the CDR3 lacked stop codons and remained in frame with V and J, and all other rearrangements were classified as non-productive. CDR3 was defined according to IMGT convention as the region running from the second conserved V-encoded cysteine to the conserved J-encoded phenylalanine. Sequences without an unambiguous match to a single V gene segment were excluded from the earlier analysis of 500 to 700 of the donors. In an earlier analysis of approximately 610 of the donors, V segments were called functional above 56.7% productive rearrangements and were called segregating when the between-donor standard deviation exceeded 5%. To diagnose cytomegalovirus status from the catalog of TCR beta chain sequences, a statistical classification framework was built. A later analysis assigned V and J genes by comparing TCR nucleotide sequences with IMGT/GENE-DB human TR gene sequences. Using the TCRdist pipeline, a later analysis assigned CDR3 sequences along with most-parsimonious VDJ recombination scenarios. In a later analysis, each TCR beta chain was defined by its CDR3 amino acid sequence together with its V-gene family, and reads lacking a unique V-gene family were excluded. In a later analysis, 550 to 650 highly shared, low-generation-probability nucleotide sequences were removed to address suspected cross-contamination and a sequencing artifact. In a later analysis, a clonal expansion index for each public chain was calculated from normalized within-repertoire ranks of inferred template counts. In a later analysis, generation probabilities were computed with a VDJ recombination model fitted to out-of-frame rearrangements, and the resulting probabilities were checked against IGoR. A later analysis scored TCR-TCR, TCR-HLA and TCR-CMV co-occurrence with hypergeometric tests, applying a repertoire-size bias correction to TCR pairs. False discovery rates were estimated in a later analysis by permuting HLA or CMV assignments 20 times. In a later analysis, co-occurring TCRs were grouped with DBSCAN, and TCRdist sequence similarity was added when clustering was performed within HLA-allele-positive subsets. Repertoires with fewer than 30,000 or more than 120,000 public chains were left out of co-occurrence clustering, as were roughly five repertoires with anomalous nucleotide sharing. TCRdb limited this immuneACCESS table to in-frame rearrangements with V and J called. A share of clones is missing; checked studies link under half to unresolved V genes, and the rest is unexplained. That table supplies the V and J calls and clone size; D and trimming were determined from the DNA. The sample table lists 60,000 or so clones, about 90% of them with a count of one. Over 1.2% of the sample is held by the ten biggest clonotypes.

This clone qualifies as medium-sized (0.01 to 0.1%). What antigen it recognizes has not been identified. No qualities accompany the bases; no much larger clone lies one base away. This clonotype was sampled from a young man in good health and CMV-seropositive. What was sequenced was PBMCs. The chain joins TRBV7-9 to TRBJ1-1, with TRBD1 identical over 9 junction bases. The CDR3 reads CASSWGQGNTEAFF. The DNA is TGTGCCAGCAGCTGGGGACAGGGGAACACTGAAGCTTTCTTT.